The 5 T cell receptor beta chains in this list originate from one sample, sequenced in a study of blood T cell repertoires in COVID-19. The repertoire was sequenced with immunoSEQ multiplex PCR; TCRdb's copy has only in-frame clones and lacks some. The sample includes 230,000 or so clones, roughly 84% seen only once; the top ten take over 2%. Specimen: peripheral blood. The receptors were gathered from a man aged 35 to 55 who had recovered from COVID-19.

This chain's CDR3 is CASSVGQGWVETQYF. DNA of the CDR3: TGTGCCAGCAGCGTTGGACAGGGTTGGGTAGAGACCCAGTACTTC. This rearrangement joins TRBV11-2 to TRBJ2-5; 8 bases line up with TRBD1. Trimming at V came to 5 bases and at J to 4 bases, leaving 9 bases not matched to a gene. CDR3 length: 15 amino acids. CDR1 is SGHAT, CDR2 FQNNGV, per germline.

The V and J genes are TRBV4-1 and TRBJ2-2, with 8 positions matching TRBD2. This CDR3 has 16 amino acids. Germline CDR1 is MGHRA and CDR2 is YSYEKL. The junction had 12 bases not matched to a gene; V was cut back by 5 bases and J by 7 bases. In DNA form, the CDR3 reads TGCGCCAGCAGCTCCAGGACTAGCCGTAGGAGCGGGGAGCTGTTTTTT. Encoded protein: CASSSRTSRRSGELFF.

The chain joins TRBV11-3 to TRBJ2-1; D might be TRBD2 (5 bases). Trimming removed 4 bases at V and 1 base at J, with 14 bases between. The CDR3 loop spans 16 amino acids. Germline V lookup: CDR1 SGHNT, CDR2 YENEEA. The CDR3 DNA follows: TGTGCCAGCAGCTCCGACGGGGTAAATTCCTACAATGAGCAGTTCTTC. As protein: CASSSDGVNSYNEQFF.

The chain has TRBV7-8 and TRBJ2-1, with TRBD2 as a possible D gene (6 bases). Between the trimmed V and J ends, which lost 1 base and 8 bases, there was a span of 12 bases. Per the germline V gene, CDR1 is SGHVS and CDR2 is FQNEAQ. CDR3 length equals 14 residues. The CDR3: CASSLVGGADEQFF. CDR3 in DNA: TGTGCCAGCAGCTTAGTTGGCGGGGCGGATGAGCAGTTCTTC.

The chain combines TRBV10-3 with TRBJ1-4; D remains unclear. The V end was cut by 0 bases, the J end by 8 bases, with 7 bases between. The CDR3 runs 13 residues. Germline CDR1 reads ENHRY; CDR2 reads SYGVKD. Here the CDR3 reads CAISESAGEKLFF. The DNA of the CDR3 is TGTGCCATCAGTGAGTCAGCGGGGGAAAAACTGTTTTTT.